A selection of T cell receptor beta chains follows, all from one sample in a study of cytomegalovirus exposure and HLA in healthy donors. The assay was immunoSEQ multiplex PCR, and TCRdb's table has in-frame clones only and misses some. The data show approximately 150,000 clones, 79% seen once. The specimen was PBMCs. Source of these receptors: a middle-aged man in good health and CMV-seropositive. Both conserved end residues are part of each CDR3. D genes are given only for firm matches. Clone size appears in some rows only: once, few, many, or a class for an expanded clone.

TRBJ1-3,TRBV5-6,.,.,CASSRRTDTIYF,TGTGCCAGCAGCCGACGGACAGACACCATATATTTT
TRBJ2-7,TRBV6-5,.,.,CASNVGGRTSYEQYF,TGTGCCAGCAATGTAGGGGGACGGACTTCCTACGAGCAGTACTTC
TRBJ2-1,TRBV9,once,TRBD2,CASSVERTSIIGHEQFF,TGTGCCAGCAGCGTAGAGAGGACTAGCATCATCGGGCATGAGCAGTTCTTC
TRBJ1-4,TRBV19,.,.,CASNGHRSNEKLFF,TGTGCCAGTAACGGACATCGATCTAATGAAAAACTGTTTTTT
TRBJ1-3,TRBV7-9,.,.,CASSSSRRLSGNTIYF,TGTGCCAGCAGCTCCTCACGCCGACTCTCTGGAAACACCATATATTTT
TRBJ1-1,TRBV5-1,.,TRBD1,CASSSRQGAGAEAFF,TGCGCCAGCAGCTCGCGACAGGGGGCGGGCGCTGAAGCTTTCTTT
TRBJ2-5,TRBV5-1,.,TRBD2,CASSFGLAAQETQYF,TGCGCCAGCAGCTTTGGTCTAGCGGCACAAGAGACCCAGTACTTC
TRBJ1-5,TRBV6-5,.,TRBD1,CASSYARGDDQPQHF,TGTGCCAGCAGTTACGCCAGGGGGGACGATCAGCCCCAGCATTTT
TRBJ2-7,TRBV6-5,.,TRBD1,CASRKEGAVSYEQYF,TGTGCCAGCAGAAAAGAGGGGGCTGTATCCTACGAGCAGTACTTC
TRBJ2-3,TRBV29-1,.,.,CSVGGDSSTDTQYF,TGCAGCGTTGGGGGGGATTCGAGCACAGATACGCAGTATTTT
TRBJ2-3,TRBV29-1,.,.,CSVEGGGRLDTQYF,TGCAGCGTTGAAGGGGGGGGGCGTTTAGATACGCAGTATTTT
TRBJ1-2,TRBV10-3,.,.,CAIRREGYGYTF,TGTGCCATCAGGAGGGAGGGCTATGGCTACACCTTC
TRBJ1-2,TRBV28,.,.,CASSSPGVSYGYTF,TGTGCCAGCAGTTCACCGGGGGTTTCCTATGGCTACACCTTC
TRBJ2-1,TRBV11-2,.,TRBD2,CASSSIAGEHNEQFF,TGTGCCAGCAGCTCAATAGCGGGGGAACACAATGAGCAGTTCTTC
TRBJ2-7,TRBV4-1,.,TRBD2,CASSQEGVSAGEAYEQYF,TGCGCCAGCAGCCAAGAGGGGGTTTCAGCGGGAGAAGCCTACGAGCAGTACTTC
TRBJ2-7,TRBV28,few,TRBD2,CASRPSAGELLYEQYF,TGTGCCAGCCGCCCCTCGGCGGGAGAGCTGCTTTACGAGCAGTACTTC
TRBJ1-2,TRBV28,.,TRBD1,CASSSTGTSGYTF,TGTGCCAGCAGTTCGACAGGGACCTCGGGCTACACCTTC
TRBJ2-5,TRBV5-4,.,.,CASSLEQELQETQYF,TGTGCCAGCAGCTTGGAACAGGAGTTGCAGGAGACCCAGTACTTC
TRBJ1-1,TRBV19,.,.,CASSPRVGAPNTEAFF,TGTGCCAGTAGTCCCCGGGTGGGGGCCCCGAACACTGAAGCTTTCTTT
TRBJ2-4,TRBV29-1,.,TRBD1,CSGTTGGALAKNIQYF,TGCAGCGGGACGACAGGGGGCGCCTTAGCCAAAAACATTCAGTACTTC
TRBJ1-4,TRBV5-4,once,.,CASSLDGIISEKLFF,TGTGCCAGCAGCTTGGACGGTATCATCTCTGAAAAACTGTTTTTT
TRBJ2-5,TRBV19,.,.,CASSTGGGQETQYF,TGTGCCAGTAGTACTGGGGGAGGCCAAGAGACCCAGTACTTC
TRBJ2-2,TRBV6-1,.,TRBD1,CASSEAPGQGSNTGELFF,TGTGCCAGCAGTGAGGCCCCGGGACAGGGATCGAACACCGGGGAGCTGTTTTTT
TRBJ2-1,TRBV29-1,.,.,CSSLGGASNEQFF,TGCAGCTCCCTGGGGGGGGCGAGCAATGAGCAGTTCTTC
TRBJ2-1,TRBV19,once,TRBD1,CATSPRTGRYNEQFF,TGTGCCACGTCCCCCAGGACAGGGAGATACAATGAGCAGTTCTTC
TRBJ1-1,TRBV29-1,.,TRBD1,CSVLRDSNPSTEAFF,TGCAGCGTCCTCCGGGACAGTAACCCTAGTACTGAAGCTTTCTTT
TRBJ2-2,TRBV7-9,.,TRBD1,CSSSYRDRGRAGELFF,TGTTCCAGCAGTTACCGGGACAGGGGGCGCGCCGGGGAGCTGTTTTTT
TRBJ1-2,TRBV19,.,.,CASTRPGVERYTF,TGTGCCAGTACACGGCCGGGGGTTGAGCGCTACACCTTC
TRBJ2-7,TRBV18,.,.,CASSPLRGTYEQYF,TGTGCCAGCTCACCCCTACGAGGGACCTACGAGCAGTACTTC
TRBJ2-3,TRBV5-1,.,.,CASSLTASTDTQYF,TGCGCCAGCAGCTTGACTGCTAGCACAGATACGCAGTATTTT
TRBJ2-7,TRBV11-1,.,.,CASSLGPGEQYF,TGTGCCAGCAGCTTAGGGCCAGGGGAGCAGTACTTC
TRBJ1-3,TRBV6-5,.,.,CASSEQGNTIYF,TGTGCCAGCAGTGAACAGGGAAACACCATATATTTT
TRBJ2-3,TRBV7-6,.,TRBD2,CASSLGREVDTQYF,TGTGCCAGCAGCTTAGGCCGGGAGGTCGATACGCAGTATTTT
TRBJ2-5,TRBV5-6,.,.,CASSLAVGAETQYF,TGTGCCAGCAGCTTGGCGGTAGGGGCGGAGACCCAGTACTTC